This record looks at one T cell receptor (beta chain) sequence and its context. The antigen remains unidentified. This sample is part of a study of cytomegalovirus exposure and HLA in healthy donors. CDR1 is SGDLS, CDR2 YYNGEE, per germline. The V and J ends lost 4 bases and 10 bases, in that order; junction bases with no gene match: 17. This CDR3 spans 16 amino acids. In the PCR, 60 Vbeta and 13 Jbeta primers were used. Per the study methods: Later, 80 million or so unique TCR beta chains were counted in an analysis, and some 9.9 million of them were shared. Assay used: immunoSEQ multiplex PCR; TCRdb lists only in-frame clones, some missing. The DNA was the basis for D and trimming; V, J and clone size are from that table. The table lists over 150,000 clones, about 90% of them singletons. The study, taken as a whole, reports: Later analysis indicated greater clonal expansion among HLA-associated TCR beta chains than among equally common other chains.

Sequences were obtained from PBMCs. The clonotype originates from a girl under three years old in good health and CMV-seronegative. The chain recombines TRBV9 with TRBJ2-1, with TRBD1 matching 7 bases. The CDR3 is CASSSRTGPTWEEQFF. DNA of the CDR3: TGTGCCAGCAGCTCCCGGACAGGCCCGACATGGGAGGAGCAGTTCTTC.